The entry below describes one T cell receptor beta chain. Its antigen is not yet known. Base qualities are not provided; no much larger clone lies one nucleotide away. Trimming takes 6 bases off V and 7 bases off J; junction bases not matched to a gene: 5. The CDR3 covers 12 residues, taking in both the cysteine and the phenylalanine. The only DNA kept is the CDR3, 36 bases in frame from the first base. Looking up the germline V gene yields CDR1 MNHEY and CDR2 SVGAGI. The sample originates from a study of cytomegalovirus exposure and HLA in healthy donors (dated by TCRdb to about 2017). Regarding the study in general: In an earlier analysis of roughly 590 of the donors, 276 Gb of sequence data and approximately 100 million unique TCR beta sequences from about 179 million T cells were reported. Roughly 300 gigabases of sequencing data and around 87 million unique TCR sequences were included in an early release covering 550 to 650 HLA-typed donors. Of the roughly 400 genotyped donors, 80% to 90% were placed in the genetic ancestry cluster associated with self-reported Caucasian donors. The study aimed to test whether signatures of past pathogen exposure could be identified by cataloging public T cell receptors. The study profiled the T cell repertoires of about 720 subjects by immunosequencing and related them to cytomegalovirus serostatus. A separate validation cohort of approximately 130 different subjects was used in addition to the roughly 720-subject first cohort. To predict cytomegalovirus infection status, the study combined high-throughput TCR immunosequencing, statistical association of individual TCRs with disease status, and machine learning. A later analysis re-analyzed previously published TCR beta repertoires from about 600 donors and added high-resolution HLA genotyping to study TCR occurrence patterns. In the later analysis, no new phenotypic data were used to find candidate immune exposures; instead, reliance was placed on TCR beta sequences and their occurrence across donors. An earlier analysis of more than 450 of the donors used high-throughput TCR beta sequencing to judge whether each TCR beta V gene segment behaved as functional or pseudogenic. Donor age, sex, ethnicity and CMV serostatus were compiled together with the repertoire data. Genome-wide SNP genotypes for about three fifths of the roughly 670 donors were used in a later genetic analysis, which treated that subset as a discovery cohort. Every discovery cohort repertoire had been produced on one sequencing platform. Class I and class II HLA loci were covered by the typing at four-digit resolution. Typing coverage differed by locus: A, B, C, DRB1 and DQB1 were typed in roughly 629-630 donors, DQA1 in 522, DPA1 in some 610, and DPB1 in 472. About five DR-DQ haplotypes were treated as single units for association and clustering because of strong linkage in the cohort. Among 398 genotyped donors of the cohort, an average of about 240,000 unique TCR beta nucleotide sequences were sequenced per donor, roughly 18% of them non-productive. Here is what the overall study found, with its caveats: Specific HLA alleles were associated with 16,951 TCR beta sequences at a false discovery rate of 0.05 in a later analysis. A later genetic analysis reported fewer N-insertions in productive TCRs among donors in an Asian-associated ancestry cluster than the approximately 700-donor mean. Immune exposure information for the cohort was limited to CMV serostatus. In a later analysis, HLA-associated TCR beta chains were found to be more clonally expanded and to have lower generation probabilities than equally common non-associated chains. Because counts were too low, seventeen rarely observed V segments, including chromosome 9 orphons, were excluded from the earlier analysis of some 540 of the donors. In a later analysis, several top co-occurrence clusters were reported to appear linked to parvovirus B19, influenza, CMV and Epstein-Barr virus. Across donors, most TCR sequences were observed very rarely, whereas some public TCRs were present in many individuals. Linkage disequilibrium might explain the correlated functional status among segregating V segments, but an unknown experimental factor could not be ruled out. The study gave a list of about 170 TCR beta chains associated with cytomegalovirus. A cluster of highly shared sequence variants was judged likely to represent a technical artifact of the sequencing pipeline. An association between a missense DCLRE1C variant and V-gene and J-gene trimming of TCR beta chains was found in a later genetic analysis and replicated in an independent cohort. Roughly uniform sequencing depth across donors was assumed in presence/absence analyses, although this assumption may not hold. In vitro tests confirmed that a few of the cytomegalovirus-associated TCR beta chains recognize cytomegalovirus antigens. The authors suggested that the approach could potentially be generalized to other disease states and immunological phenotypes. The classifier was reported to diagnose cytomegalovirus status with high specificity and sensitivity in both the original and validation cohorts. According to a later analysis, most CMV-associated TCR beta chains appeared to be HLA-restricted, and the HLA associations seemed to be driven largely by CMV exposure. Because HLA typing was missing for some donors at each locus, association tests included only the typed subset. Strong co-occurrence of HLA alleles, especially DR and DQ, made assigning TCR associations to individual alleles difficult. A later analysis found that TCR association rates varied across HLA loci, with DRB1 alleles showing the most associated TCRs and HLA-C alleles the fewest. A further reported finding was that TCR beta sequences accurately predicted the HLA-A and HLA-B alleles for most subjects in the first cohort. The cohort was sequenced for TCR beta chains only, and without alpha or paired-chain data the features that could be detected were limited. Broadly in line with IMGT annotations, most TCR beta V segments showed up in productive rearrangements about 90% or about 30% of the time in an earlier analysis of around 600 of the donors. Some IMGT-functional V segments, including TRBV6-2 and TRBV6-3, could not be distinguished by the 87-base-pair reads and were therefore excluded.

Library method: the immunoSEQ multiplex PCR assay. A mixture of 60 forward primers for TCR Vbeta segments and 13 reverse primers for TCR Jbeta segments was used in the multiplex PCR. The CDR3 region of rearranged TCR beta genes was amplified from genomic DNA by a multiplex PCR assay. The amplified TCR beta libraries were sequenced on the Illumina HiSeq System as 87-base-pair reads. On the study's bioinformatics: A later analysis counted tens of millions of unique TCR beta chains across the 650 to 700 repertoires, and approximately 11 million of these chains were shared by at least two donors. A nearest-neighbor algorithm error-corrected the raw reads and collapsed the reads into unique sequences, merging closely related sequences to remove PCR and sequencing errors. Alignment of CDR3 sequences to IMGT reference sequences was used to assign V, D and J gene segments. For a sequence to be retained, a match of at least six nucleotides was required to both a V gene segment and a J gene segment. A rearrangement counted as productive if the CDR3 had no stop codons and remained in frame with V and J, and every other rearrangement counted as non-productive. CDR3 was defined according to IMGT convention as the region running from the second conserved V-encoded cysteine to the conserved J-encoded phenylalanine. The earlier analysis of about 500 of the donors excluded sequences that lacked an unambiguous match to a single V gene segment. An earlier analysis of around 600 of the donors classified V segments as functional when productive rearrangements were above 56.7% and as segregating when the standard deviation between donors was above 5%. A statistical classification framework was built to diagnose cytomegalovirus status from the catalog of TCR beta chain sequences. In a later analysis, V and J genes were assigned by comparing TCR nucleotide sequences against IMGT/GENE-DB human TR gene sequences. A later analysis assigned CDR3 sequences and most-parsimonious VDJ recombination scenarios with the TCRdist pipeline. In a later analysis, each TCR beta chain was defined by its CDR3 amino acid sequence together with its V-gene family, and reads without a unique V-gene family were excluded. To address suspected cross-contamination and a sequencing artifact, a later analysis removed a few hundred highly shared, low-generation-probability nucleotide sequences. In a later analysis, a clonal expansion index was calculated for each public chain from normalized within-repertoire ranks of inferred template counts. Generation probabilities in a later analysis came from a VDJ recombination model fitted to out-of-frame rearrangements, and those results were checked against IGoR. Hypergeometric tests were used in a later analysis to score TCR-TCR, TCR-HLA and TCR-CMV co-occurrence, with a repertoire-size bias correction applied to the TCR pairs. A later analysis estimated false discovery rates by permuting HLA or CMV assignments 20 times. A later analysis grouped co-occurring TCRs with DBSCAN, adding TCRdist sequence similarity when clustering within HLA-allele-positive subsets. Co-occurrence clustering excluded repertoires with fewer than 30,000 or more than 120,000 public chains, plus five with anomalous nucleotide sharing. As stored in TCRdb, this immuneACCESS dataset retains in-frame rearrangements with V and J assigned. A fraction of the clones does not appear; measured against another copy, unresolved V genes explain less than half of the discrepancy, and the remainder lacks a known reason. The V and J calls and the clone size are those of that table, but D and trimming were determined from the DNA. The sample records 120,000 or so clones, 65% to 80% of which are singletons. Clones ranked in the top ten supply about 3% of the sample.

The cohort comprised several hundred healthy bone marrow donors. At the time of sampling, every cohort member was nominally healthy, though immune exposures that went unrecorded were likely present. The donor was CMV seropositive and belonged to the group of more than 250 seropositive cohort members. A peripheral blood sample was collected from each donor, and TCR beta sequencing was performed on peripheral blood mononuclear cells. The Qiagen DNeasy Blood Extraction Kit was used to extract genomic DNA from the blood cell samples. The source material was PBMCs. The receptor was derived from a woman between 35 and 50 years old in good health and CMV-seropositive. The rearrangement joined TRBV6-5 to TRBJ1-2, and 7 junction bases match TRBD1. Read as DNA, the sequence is TGTGCCAGCAGAGGGGGCGGCGGTGGCTACACCTTC. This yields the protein CASRGGGGGYTF.